The rows below give T cell receptor beta chains drawn from one sample of a study of cytomegalovirus exposure and HLA in healthy donors. Produced via immunoSEQ multiplex PCR; TCRdb's table is partial and in-frame only. The sample lists more than 90,000 clones, around 89% occurring once. Sequenced input: PBMCs. The receptor set was obtained from a man in his late teens or twenties in good health and CMV-seronegative. Both conserved end residues are part of each CDR3. Fields, in order: CDR3 protein, V gene.

CDR3aa: CASSVYRDRGSGSGNTIYF
v_gene: TRBV7-8

CDR3aa: CASKSGPALGNTEAFF
v_gene: TRBV27

CDR3aa: CSGGQDNYGYTF
v_gene: TRBV29-1

CDR3aa: CASSPALAGGGTQYF
v_gene: TRBV13

CDR3aa: CASTTTEAGLVNEQYF
v_gene: TRBV28

CDR3aa: CASSFLLRGYTF
v_gene: TRBV28

CDR3aa: CASSPTEGSKDSNQPQHF
v_gene: TRBV18

CDR3aa: CASSIPAGWGATGELFF
v_gene: TRBV19

CDR3aa: CASSLSSGAYEQYF
v_gene: TRBV7-9

CDR3aa: CASSFAGQDGYTF
v_gene: TRBV28

CDR3aa: CASIGFLLPGGHLMFF
v_gene: TRBV27

CDR3aa: CASSSLVSGSGANVLTF
v_gene: TRBV28

CDR3aa: CASSFTGSSLYYEQYF
v_gene: TRBV28

CDR3aa: CASSGFLNRGGDGYTF
v_gene: TRBV28

CDR3aa: CASSLAPGGGGDEQFF
v_gene: TRBV5-1

CDR3aa: CASSFERGQNSPLHF
v_gene: TRBV28

CDR3aa: CASPRTEKFNYGYTF
v_gene: TRBV10-1

CDR3aa: CASWQGGGYTF
v_gene: TRBV19

CDR3aa: CSVDPGRSGDTEAFF
v_gene: TRBV29-1

CDR3aa: CAISGDNGYTF
v_gene: TRBV28

CDR3aa: CASSWGVSGQETQYF
v_gene: TRBV5-1

CDR3aa: CASSSITGELFF
v_gene: TRBV5-4

CDR3aa: CSVTAEIGHTDTQYF
v_gene: TRBV29-1

CDR3aa: CASRRPTGALEQYF
v_gene: TRBV6-5

CDR3aa: CASSHGTGNSPLHF
v_gene: TRBV14

CDR3aa: CASSGSGRVNEQFF
v_gene: TRBV28

CDR3aa: CASSETTDIYEQYF
v_gene: TRBV2

CDR3aa: CASSPSGHSETQYF
v_gene: TRBV18

CDR3aa: CASSHKQGAVSDTQYF
v_gene: TRBV4-3

CDR3aa: CASSQQDVLTTPRDYEQYF
v_gene: TRBV4-1

CDR3aa: CASSYGLAGSTSYEQYF
v_gene: TRBV5-1

CDR3aa: CASSPRSSGNTGELFF
v_gene: TRBV11-2

CDR3aa: CASSPARGRNNEKLFF
v_gene: TRBV4-1

CDR3aa: CASSQPRTAYEQYF
v_gene: TRBV7-9

CDR3aa: CASSRDSYTGELFF
v_gene: TRBV7-8

CDR3aa: CASSLVGQTAQYF
v_gene: TRBV11-2

CDR3aa: CASRNRQGVNYEQYF
v_gene: TRBV28

CDR3aa: CASSLDREPTYEQYF
v_gene: TRBV6-5

CDR3aa: CASSRTGGIGTEAFF
v_gene: TRBV7-8

CDR3aa: CASSPTGVGYTF
v_gene: TRBV2

CDR3aa: CASRQALGGTEAFF
v_gene: TRBV19

CDR3aa: CASSPPGESFGKLFF
v_gene: TRBV18

CDR3aa: CASTFARGAGETQYF
v_gene: TRBV28

CDR3aa: CASAPEGGKQFF
v_gene: TRBV12-5

CDR3aa: CASSYTFRGTEAFF
v_gene: TRBV5-6

CDR3aa: CATMIPGAGYTF
v_gene: TRBV10-3

CDR3aa: CASSPQGVSNQPQHF
v_gene: TRBV6-5

CDR3aa: CASSLSGGFNEQYF
v_gene: TRBV7-6

CDR3aa: CASSYYLGRGNQPQHF
v_gene: TRBV6-6

CDR3aa: CASSSSPGSTEAFF
v_gene: TRBV10-1

CDR3aa: CASSDSQGLDEQYF
v_gene: TRBV2

CDR3aa: CASSLVLGDSKPIYF
v_gene: TRBV5-1